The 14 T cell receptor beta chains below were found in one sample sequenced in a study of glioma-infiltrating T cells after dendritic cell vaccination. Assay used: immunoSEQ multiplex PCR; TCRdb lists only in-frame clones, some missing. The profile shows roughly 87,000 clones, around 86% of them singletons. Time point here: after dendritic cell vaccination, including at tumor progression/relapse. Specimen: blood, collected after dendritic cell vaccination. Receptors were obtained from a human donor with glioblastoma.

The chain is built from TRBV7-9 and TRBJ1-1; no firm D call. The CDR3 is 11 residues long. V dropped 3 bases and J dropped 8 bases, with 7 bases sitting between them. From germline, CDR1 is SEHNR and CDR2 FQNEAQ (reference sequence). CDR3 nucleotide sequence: TGTGCCAGCAGCTTCACGGGAGAAGCTTTCTTT. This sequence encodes CASSFTGEAFF. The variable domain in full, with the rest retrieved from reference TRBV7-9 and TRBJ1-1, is DTGVSQNPRHKITKRGQNVTFRCDPISEHNRLYWYRQTLGQGPEFLTYFQNEAQLEKSRLLSDRFSAERPKGSFSTLEIQRTEQGDSAMYLCASSFTGEAFFGQGTRLTVV.

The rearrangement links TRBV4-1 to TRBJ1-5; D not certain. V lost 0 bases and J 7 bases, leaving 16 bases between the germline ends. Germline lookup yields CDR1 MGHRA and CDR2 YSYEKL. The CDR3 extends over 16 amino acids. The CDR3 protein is CASSQDGVAGKQPQHF. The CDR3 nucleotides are TGCGCCAGCAGCCAAGATGGAGTCGCGGGTAAACAGCCCCAGCATTTT.

For the CDR3, the DNA is TGTGCCAGCAGTCTGGACAGGGGCACAGATACGCAGTATTTT. It yields the protein CASSLDRGTDTQYF. The rearrangement joins TRBV25-1 to TRBJ2-3; 8 nucleotides agree with TRBD1. The length of the CDR3 is 14 residues. The trim removed 5 bases at V and 1 base at J, leaving 2 bases unmatched. Germline V lookup: CDR1 MGHDK, CDR2 SYGVNS.

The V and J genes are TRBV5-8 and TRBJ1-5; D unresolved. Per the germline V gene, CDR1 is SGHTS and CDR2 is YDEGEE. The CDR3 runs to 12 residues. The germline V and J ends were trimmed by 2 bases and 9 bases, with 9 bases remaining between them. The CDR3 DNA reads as TGTGCCAGCAGCTTTTCGCGTGGGCCCCAGCATTTT. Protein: CASSFSRGPQHF.

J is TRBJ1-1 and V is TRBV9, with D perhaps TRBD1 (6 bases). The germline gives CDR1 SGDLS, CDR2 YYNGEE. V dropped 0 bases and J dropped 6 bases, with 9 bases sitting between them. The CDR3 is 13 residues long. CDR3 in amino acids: CASSVGTAPEAFF. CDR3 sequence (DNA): TGTGCCAGCAGCGTAGGGACAGCCCCTGAAGCTTTCTTT.

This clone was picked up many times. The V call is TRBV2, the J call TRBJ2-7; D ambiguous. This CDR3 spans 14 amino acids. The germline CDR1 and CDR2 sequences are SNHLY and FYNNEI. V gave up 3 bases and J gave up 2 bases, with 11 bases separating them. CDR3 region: CASSEWHSPYEQYF. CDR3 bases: TGTGCCAGCAGTGAGTGGCACAGCCCCTACGAGCAGTACTTC.

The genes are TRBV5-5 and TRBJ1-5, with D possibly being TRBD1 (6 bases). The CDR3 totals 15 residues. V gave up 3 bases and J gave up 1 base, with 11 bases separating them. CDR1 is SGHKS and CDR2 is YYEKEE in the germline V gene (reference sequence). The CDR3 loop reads CASSYAGGSNQPQHF. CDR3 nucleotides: TGTGCCAGCAGCTACGCTGGGGGCAGCAATCAGCCCCAGCATTTT.

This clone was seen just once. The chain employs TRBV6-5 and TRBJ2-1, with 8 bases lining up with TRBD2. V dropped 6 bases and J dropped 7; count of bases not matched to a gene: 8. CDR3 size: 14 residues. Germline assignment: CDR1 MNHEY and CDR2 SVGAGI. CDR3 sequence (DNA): TGTGCCAGCAGGATTCGCGGGGGGCGGAATGAGCAGTTCTTC. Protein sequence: CASRIRGGRNEQFF.

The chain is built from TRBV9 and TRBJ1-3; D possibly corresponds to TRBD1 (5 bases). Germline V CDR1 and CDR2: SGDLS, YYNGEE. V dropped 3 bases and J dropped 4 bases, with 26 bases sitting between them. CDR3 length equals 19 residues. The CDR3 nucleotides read TGTGCCAGCAGCGAGGGGTCCGAAATGGACACGTTAAACGGAAACACCATATATTTT. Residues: CASSEGSEMDTLNGNTIYF. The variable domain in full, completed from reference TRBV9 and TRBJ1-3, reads DSGVTQTPKHLITATGQRVTLRCSPRSGDLSVYWYQQSLDQGLQFLIQYYNGEERAKGNILERFSAQQFPDLHSELNLSSLELGDSALYFCASSEGSEMDTLNGNTIYFGEGSWLTVV.

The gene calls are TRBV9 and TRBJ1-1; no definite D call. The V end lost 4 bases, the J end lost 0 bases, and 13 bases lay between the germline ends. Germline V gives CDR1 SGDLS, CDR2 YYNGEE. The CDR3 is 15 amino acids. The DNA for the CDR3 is TGTGCCAGCAGCTCCGGTGTGGTACTGAACACTGAAGCTTTCTTT. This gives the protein CASSSGVVLNTEAFF.

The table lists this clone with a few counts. This CDR3 reads CASRSPGLGNSPLHF. CDR3 DNA: TGTGCCAGCCGATCCCCGGGACTCGGTAATTCACCCCTCCACTTT. The chain recombines TRBV2 with TRBJ1-6; the D gene is possibly TRBD1 (5 bases). In germline, CDR1 is SNHLY, CDR2 FYNNEI. CDR3 length equals 15 residues. Trimming stripped 8 bases from V and 6 bases from J, with 17 bases between. Complete variable domain (other parts from reference TRBV2 and TRBJ1-6): EPEVTQTPSHQVTQMGQEVILRCVPISNHLYFYWYRQILGQKVEFLVSFYNNEISEKSEIFDDQFSVERPDGSNFTLKIRSTKLEDSAMYFCASRSPGLGNSPLHFGNGTRLTVT.

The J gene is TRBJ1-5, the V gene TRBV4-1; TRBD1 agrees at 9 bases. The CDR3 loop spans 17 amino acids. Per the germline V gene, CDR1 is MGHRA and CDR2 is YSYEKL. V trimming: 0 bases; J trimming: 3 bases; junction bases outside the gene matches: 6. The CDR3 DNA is TGCGCCAGCAGCCAAGATTGGACAGGGGAGGCCAATCAGCCCCAGCATTTT. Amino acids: CASSQDWTGEANQPQHF.

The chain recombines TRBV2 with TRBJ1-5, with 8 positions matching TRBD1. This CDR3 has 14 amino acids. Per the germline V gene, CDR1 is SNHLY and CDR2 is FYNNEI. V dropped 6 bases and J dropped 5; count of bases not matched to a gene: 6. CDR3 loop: CASRQGARDQPQHF. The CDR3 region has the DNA TGTGCCAGCAGGCAGGGGGCGCGAGATCAGCCCCAGCATTTT.

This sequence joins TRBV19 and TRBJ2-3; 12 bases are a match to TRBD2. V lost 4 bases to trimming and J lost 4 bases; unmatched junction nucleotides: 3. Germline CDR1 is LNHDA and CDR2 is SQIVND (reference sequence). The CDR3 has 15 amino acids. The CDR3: CASSTLAGGPDTQYF. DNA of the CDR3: TGTGCCAGTAGTACACTAGCGGGGGGCCCAGATACGCAGTATTTT.